This T cell receptor (beta chain) derives from a study of T cell responses to AZD1222 COVID-19 vaccine. Study details: Doses given second, at about 4 or about 12 weeks, were pooled. Study results and limitations: At baseline, just five to seven AZD1222 recipients tested seropositive. Among spike-specific TCRs, nearly half reportedly target unmutated variant regions.

To note about this clone: The antigen remains undetermined.

The protocol was immunoSEQ multiplex PCR, while the TCRdb copy is restricted to in-frame clones and leaves out a portion. Altogether approximately 50,000 clones are present, approximately 89% being singletons, with the ten largest covering over 12%. The V end was cut by 1 base, the J end by 11 bases, with 11 bases between. This CDR3 has 11 residues. Germline V gives CDR1 DFQATT, CDR2 SNEGSKA (reference sequence). The sequence derives from an adult in good health. This rearrangement joins TRBV20-1 to TRBJ1-1; D gene ambiguous. The sample consisted of peripheral blood, taken on day 0 of AZD1222 vaccination. CDR3 sequence reads: CSARVDREAFF. The CDR3 bases are TGCAGTGCTAGAGTCGACCGGGAGGCTTTCTTT.